A single sample gave rise to the 27 T cell receptor beta chains below, sequenced in a study of Graves' ophthalmopathy and Graves' hyperthyroidism. Amplification from RNA transcripts yielded the TCR beta CDR3 regions. An opening RT-PCR round employed HTBI primers and preceded a second-round multiplex PCR. TCRdb ran MiXCR on the multiplex PCR reads and lists one entry per CDR3 protein. The data contain 620,000 or so distinct CDR3 sequences, about 20% of them seen just once; the ten biggest clones take up 7.1%. The sample taken for sequencing was peripheral blood. These receptors were obtained from a woman aged 18-35 years with stable Graves' hyperthyroidism. Some clones in this sample may be carry-over from other donors' samples.

This clonotype has at least ten counts. This may stem from a read error, because a much larger clone lies one nucleotide away. The gene calls are TRBV6-1 and TRBJ1-1; D is undetermined. Germline-derived CDR1 and CDR2 are MNHNS and SASEGT. The CDR3 runs 14 residues. CDR3 sequence reads: CASGRLGQNAEAFF. The CDR3 DNA reads TGTGCCAGCGGTCGTTTGGGTCAGAACGCTGAAGCTTTCTTT.

This clonotype has ten or more counts. For the CDR3, the DNA is TGCAGTGCAGACTACAGGGTCACCTACGAGCAGTACTTC. Translating gives CSADYRVTYEQYF. The genes are TRBV20-1 and TRBJ2-7, with a weak D call TRBD1 (6 bases). CDR1 DFQATT and CDR2 SNEGSKA come from the germline V gene (reference sequence). The CDR3 has 13 amino acids. The germline V and J ends were trimmed by 6 bases and 2 bases, with 14 bases remaining between them.

This clonotype was picked up a small number of times. The V and J genes are TRBV28 and TRBJ2-2, with 9 bases matching TRBD1. This CDR3 spans 16 amino acids. After removal of 7 bases from V and 1 base from J, the junction contained 7 bases not matched to a gene. The germline gives CDR1 MDHEN, CDR2 SYDVKM. The CDR3 here is CASNPPGQGNTGELFF. The CDR3, as DNA: TGTGCCAGCAATCCACCGGGACAGGGGAACACCGGGGAGCTGTTTTTT.

The V and J genes are TRBV6-1 and TRBJ1-6; D is unclear. This CDR3 comprises 14 residues. The V end lost 6 bases, the J end lost 11 bases, and 17 bases lay between the germline ends. The germline V gene encodes CDR1 MNHNS and CDR2 SASEGT. The CDR3 bases are TGTGCCAGCAGCCCAAATAGTCACGAAGCACCCCTCCACTTT. The encoded protein is CASSPNSHEAPLHF.

Ten or more counts support this clonotype. The V and J genes are TRBV11-2 and TRBJ2-5, with TRBD1 as a possible D gene (7 bases). Germline-derived CDR1 and CDR2 are SGHAT and FQNNGV. Trimming took off 1 base at V and 1 base at J, with 22 bases between the two ends. The CDR3 consists of 19 residues. The CDR3 nucleotides read TGTGCCAGCAGCTTAGTTTGGGGCGGGACAGAGGTCGGCCAAGAGACCCAGTACTTC. Protein: CASSLVWGGTEVGQETQYF.

This clonotype was observed many times. The rearrangement links TRBV6-5 to TRBJ1-2; D might be TRBD1 (6 bases). CDR3 length: 15 residues. Germline V gene lookup returns CDR1 MNHEY and CDR2 SVGAGI. The V end lost 7 bases, the J end lost 4 bases, and 19 bases lay between the germline ends. This chain's CDR3 is CASKLEDSSSYGYTF. CDR3 coding DNA: TGTGCCAGCAAACTAGAGGACAGCTCAAGCTATGGCTACACCTTC.

The sample holds many counts of this clonotype. The chain recombines TRBV6-2 or TRBV6-3 with TRBJ1-1, with 7 bases fitting TRBD1. V was pared by 2 bases and J by 0 bases, with 9 bases of the junction left unmatched. The germline gives CDR1 MNHEY, CDR2 SVGEGT. CDR3 length: 17 amino acids. CDR3 DNA: TGTGCCAGCAGTTACGTTGCAGGTCAGGGGGTGAACACTGAAGCTTTCTTT. Translating it yields CASSYVAGQGVNTEAFF.

This clonotype was counted a few times. The V gene is TRBV18, the J gene TRBJ2-2; the D is unclear. Trimming removed 0 bases from V and 7 bases from J, with 12 bases in between. In germline, CDR1 is KGHSH, CDR2 LQKENI. The CDR3 extends over 15 amino acids. The DNA of the CDR3 is TGTGCCAGCTCACCACCGGGCAGGTCAGACGGGGAGCTGTTTTTT. Protein product: CASSPPGRSDGELFF.

This clonotype has ten or more counts. The chain combines TRBV7-6 with TRBJ2-7, with D possibly matching TRBD2 (7 bases). Trimming removed 4 bases from V and 5 bases from J, with 15 bases in between. The CDR3 sequence is 14 residues long. Germline lookup yields CDR1 SGHVS and CDR2 FNYEAQ. The CDR3 coding sequence is TGTGCCAGCAGCTCCATGGGGGGGGCCCACGAGCAGTACTTC. Protein sequence: CASSSMGGAHEQYF.

This clonotype showed up many times. The chain links TRBV27 to TRBJ2-5; 9 bases are a match to TRBD1. Trimming at V came to 1 base and at J to 4 bases, leaving 1 base not matched to a gene. The CDR3 has 14 amino acids. Germline V gene data show CDR1 as MNHEY and CDR2 as SMNVEV (reference sequence). This CDR3 reads CASSLWGQGETQYF. CDR3 bases: TGTGCCAGCAGTTTATGGGGACAGGGAGAGACCCAGTACTTC.

Many counts were recorded for this clonotype. The genes are TRBV12-5 and TRBJ2-7; the D is unclear. Trimming took 5 bases from V and 3 from J, leaving 11 bases between them. CDR3 size: 13 residues. CDR1 is LGHNT and CDR2 is FRNRAP in the germline V gene. The CDR3 protein is CASGHPLSYEQYF. In DNA form, the CDR3 reads TGTGCTAGTGGTCACCCCCTCAGCTACGAGCAGTACTTC.

At least ten counts were recorded for this clonotype. The CDR3 is CATRGTGEETQYF. In nucleotides, the CDR3 is TGTGCCACCCGGGGGACAGGGGAAGAGACCCAGTACTTC. The chain employs TRBV6-1 and TRBJ2-5, with 10 bases lining up with TRBD1. The germline V gene has CDR1 MNHNS and CDR2 SASEGT. The CDR3 consists of 13 residues. V trimming: 10 bases; J trimming: 3 bases; junction bases outside the gene matches: 5.

This clonotype occurred many times. J is TRBJ2-7 and V is TRBV6-2 or TRBV6-3; D perhaps matches TRBD2 (5 bases). CDR1 is MNHEY, CDR2 SVGEGT, per germline. Trimming pared 8 bases from V and 5 bases from J, leaving 25 bases between. This CDR3 is 16 amino acids long. Here the CDR3 reads CASPWASTPWAHEQYF. CDR3 nucleotide sequence: TGTGCCAGCCCGTGGGCTAGCACTCCATGGGCCCACGAGCAGTACTTC.

Many counts were recorded for this clonotype. The genes are TRBV6-1 and TRBJ1-5, with 7 nucleotides matching TRBD1. The germline CDR1 and CDR2 sequences are MNHNS and SASEGT. This CDR3 is 14 amino acids long. With 6 bases clipped from V and 5 bases from J, the junction kept 7 bases outside the gene matches. The CDR3 spells CASSTQGGYQPQHF. CDR3 in DNA: TGTGCCAGCAGCACCCAGGGGGGGTATCAGCCCCAGCATTTT.

This clonotype was picked up many times. This may come from a read error, since a much larger clone is one base off. The genes are TRBV6-5 and TRBJ1-5, with 7 bases that match TRBD1. The CDR3 length is 16 residues. Germline CDR1 reads MNHEY; CDR2 reads SVGAGI. CDR3 sequence (DNA): TGTGCCGGCAGTTACTCTGGGACAGCCTTAAATCAGCCCCAGCATTTT. Residues: CAGSYSGTALNQPQHF.

This clonotype was counted once. The rearrangement joins TRBV7-8 to TRBJ2-1, with 8 bases matching TRBD2. CDR1 and CDR2 (germline): SGHVS, FQNEAQ. After removal of 1 base from V and 7 bases from J, the junction contained 6 bases not matched to a gene. The CDR3 is 15 amino acids. CDR3 nucleotides: TGTGCCAGCAGCTTAGAGCCTAGCGGGTTGAATGAGCAGTTCTTC. Protein sequence: CASSLEPSGLNEQFF.

This clonotype has a count of ten or more. The CDR3 here is CASSQEVDMQGIYGYTF. DNA for the CDR3: TGTGCCAGCAGCCAAGAGGTGGATATGCAGGGAATCTATGGCTACACCTTC. This chain links TRBV4-2 with TRBJ1-2, with D perhaps matching TRBD1 (5 bases). V was trimmed by 0 bases and J by 4 bases, leaving 18 bases between them. The CDR3 totals 17 residues. Germline CDR1 is LGHNA and CDR2 is YNFKEQ.

This clonotype was seen just once. Here the CDR3 omits its conserved ending phenylalanine or tryptophan, so a read error is the likely source. The J gene is TRBJ2-7, the V gene TRBV30, with TRBD2 matching 7 bases. Looked up from germline, CDR1 is GTSNPN and CDR2 is SVGIG (reference sequence). This CDR3 has 14 amino acids. V trimming: 1 base; J trimming: 2 bases; junction bases outside the gene matches: 5. The CDR3 loop is CAWSDSSGAYEQYL. The DNA of the CDR3 is TGTGCCTGGAGTGACTCGAGCGGGGCCTACGAGCAGTACTTA.

This clonotype was picked up many times. V usage is TRBV12-3 or TRBV12-4 and J usage is TRBJ1-2; TRBD1 might be the D (6 bases). CDR3 length equals 14 residues. Trimming shortened V by 8 bases and J by 4 bases, and 17 bases separated the two germline ends. The CDR3 DNA follows: TGTGCCAGCGTCGGTAGGGGGATTGGCTATGGCTACACCTTC. Protein: CASVGRGIGYGYTF.

This clonotype was recorded at least ten times. This chain connects TRBV20-1 to TRBJ2-7, with 11 bases lining up with TRBD1. Germline lookup yields CDR1 DFQATT and CDR2 SNEGSKA (reference sequence). The length of the CDR3 is 14 residues. V shed 7 bases and J 1 base; nucleotides not matched to a gene: 6. Here the CDR3 DNA reads TGCAGTGTCGACGGACAGGGGGCTTCCTACGAGCAGTACTTC. Translating gives CSVDGQGASYEQYF.

Comment on this clonotype: It may be a read error: a sequence one base away is much more abundant. The V call is TRBV27, the J call TRBJ2-7; D is undetermined. There are 12 residues in the CDR3. CDR1 is MNHEY and CDR2 is SMNVEV in the germline V gene (reference sequence). The chain's CDR3 is CATNSVGSEQCF. CDR3 nucleotides: TGTGCCACCAATTCAGTGGGATCCGAGCAGTGCTTC.

There are many counts of this clonotype. The chain is built from TRBV28 and TRBJ2-5, with 9 bases matching TRBD2. Germline V gene sequence: CDR1 MDHEN, CDR2 SYDVKM. CDR3 length: 15 amino acids. Trimming at V came to 6 bases and at J to 5 bases, leaving 10 bases not matched to a gene. The CDR3 DNA reads TGTGCCAGCAGCTCTAGCGGGATTGTTCGGGAGACCCAGTACTTC. Amino acids: CASSSSGIVRETQYF.

This clonotype has a count of ten or more. The CDR3 region is CAGAKGAGRTEAFF. CDR3 coding DNA: TGTGCCGGTGCGAAGGGGGCAGGGCGAACTGAAGCTTTCTTT. The J gene is TRBJ1-1, the V gene TRBV6-5; 7 bases are a match to TRBD1. With 11 bases clipped from V and 5 bases from J, the junction kept 14 bases outside the gene matches. Per the germline V gene, CDR1 is MNHEY and CDR2 is SVGAGI. This CDR3 is built from 14 residues.

This clonotype was observed a single time. The chain joins TRBV5-1 to TRBJ1-3; no reliable D call. CDR3 size: 14 residues. V was shortened by 0 bases and J by 10 bases, with 14 bases between the two germline ends. The germline V gene has CDR1 SGHRS and CDR2 YFSETQ. CDR3: CASSLEDRLGTIYF. CDR3 sequence (DNA): TGCGCCAGCAGCTTGGAGGACCGATTGGGTACCATATATTTT.

This chain connects TRBV2 to TRBJ2-5; no clear D. Between the trimmed V and J ends, which lost 7 bases and 1 base, there was a span of 10 bases. The germline V gene encodes CDR1 SNHLY and CDR2 FYNNEI. This CDR3 spans 13 amino acids. CDR3: CASKPWSQETQYF. The CDR3 DNA reads as TGTGCCAGCAAACCCTGGTCCCAAGAGACCCAGTACTTC.

The chain employs TRBV12-3 or TRBV12-4 and TRBJ1-5; D is uncertain. The CDR3 has 13 residues. The V and J ends lost 2 bases and 5 bases respectively, with 7 bases between them. For the CDR3, the DNA is TGTGCCAGCAGTTTAACCAGCTATCAGCCCCAGCATTTT. Translated: CASSLTSYQPQHF.

Ten or more counts support this clonotype. The chain has TRBV12-3 or TRBV12-4 and TRBJ2-5; no definite D call. This CDR3 region has 14 residues. The ends were cut back, 2 bases at V and 2 bases at J, with 9 bases in the middle. CDR3 in amino acids: CASSLLQPQETQYF. The CDR3, as DNA: TGTGCCAGCAGTTTATTACAGCCGCAAGAGACCCAGTACTTC.